The clone carrying this T cell receptor (beta chain) was recorded many times. This sample is drawn from a study of early T cells in non-severe SARS-CoV-2 infection. Germline lookup yields CDR1 SNHLY and CDR2 FYNNEI. The CDR3 length is 13 residues. Trimming pared 8 bases from V and 1 base from J, leaving 11 bases between. Each CDR3 protein gets one entry after TCRdb re-called the 5' RACE reads with MiXCR. This repertoire shows roughly 58,000 distinct CDR3 sequences, roughly 11% found once; its top ten account for 10% to 13%. The gene calls are TRBV2 and TRBJ1-1, with a weak D call TRBD1 (5 bases). The receptor was isolated from an adult who was a healthcare worker with PCR-confirmed SARS-CoV-2 infection or an uninfected control (not recorded which). Material for sequencing was whole blood. This chain's CDR3 is CASLGTRNTEAFF. DNA of the CDR3: TGTGCCAGCCTAGGGACGAGGAACACTGAAGCTTTCTTT.